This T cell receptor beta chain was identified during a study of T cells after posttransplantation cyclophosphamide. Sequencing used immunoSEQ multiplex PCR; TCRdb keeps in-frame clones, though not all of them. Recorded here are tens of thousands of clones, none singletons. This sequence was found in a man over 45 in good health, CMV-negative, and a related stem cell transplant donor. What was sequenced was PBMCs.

CDR3 sequence reads: CASSLGGANYGYTF. The CDR3 DNA reads TGTGCCAGCAGTTTAGGGGGCGCGAACTATGGCTACACCTTC. The chain has TRBV28 and TRBJ1-2; possibly TRBD1 for D (6 bases). Trimming took 2 bases from V and 2 from J, leaving 9 bases between them. The CDR3 spans 14 residues. Germline-derived CDR1 and CDR2 are MDHEN and SYDVKM.